A selection of T cell receptor beta chains follows, all from one sample in a study of immune cell composition in non-small cell lung cancer. The repertoire was sequenced with immunoSEQ multiplex PCR; TCRdb's copy has only in-frame clones and lacks some. The data hold under 6,500 clones, with about 71% observed a single time. Sequencing input: non-adjacent lung tissue. The receptors derive from a human donor with non-small cell lung cancer. Both conserved end residues are trimmed from each CDR3. D genes are given only for firm matches. Only some rows state a clone size, as once, few, many or a class for expanded clones.

D gene | J gene | V gene | clone size | CDR3 protein
TRBD1 | TRBJ1-6 | TRBV7-9 | few | ASSFGTGHNSPLH
NA | TRBJ1-2 | TRBV28 | NA | ASRRGGDYGYT
TRBD1 | TRBJ1-1 | TRBV4-3 | NA | ASSQDTQRDRGTEAF
NA | TRBJ2-7 | TRBV11-3 | NA | ASSLDDEQY
TRBD1 | TRBJ2-1 | TRBV4-3 | NA | ASSQGTGNEQF
TRBD1 | TRBJ1-2 | TRBV5-4 | NA | ASSLMNQGAHGYT
NA | TRBJ1-3 | TRBV9 | few | ASSVEPGRSGNTIY
TRBD1 | TRBJ1-1 | TRBV5-1 | NA | ASSLGTVNTEAF
NA | TRBJ2-3 | TRBV5-1 | NA | ASSLRRDRVPSGITDTQY
NA | TRBJ1-6 | TRBV6-7 | NA | ASSPPRDSPLH
TRBD2 | TRBJ2-3 | TRBV2 | NA | ASRVGGGASDTQY
NA | TRBJ1-2 | TRBV29-1 | NA | SVEGYRGGAGNYGYT
NA | TRBJ2-1 | TRBV9 | few | ASSVGRATYNEQF
TRBD2 | TRBJ2-1 | TRBV6-1 | NA | ASSVTSGGHSYNEQF
TRBD1 | TRBJ2-2 | TRBV5-8 | NA | ASSRDRGRRELF
NA | TRBJ2-7 | TRBV7-2 | NA | ASSGALVSAQY
NA | TRBJ1-6 | TRBV7-2 | few | ASSPMPGNNSPLH
TRBD1 | TRBJ2-2 | TRBV18 | NA | ASSRQGDTGELF
TRBD1 | TRBJ2-5 | TRBV7-9 | once | ASSRTGRGETQY
NA | TRBJ2-7 | TRBV11-1 | NA | ASSRGDTPYEQY
NA | TRBJ1-6 | TRBV5-1 | NA | ASSSQGLGSPLH
NA | TRBJ1-4 | TRBV18 | NA | ASSPPGAGEKLF
NA | TRBJ2-7 | TRBV6-6 | NA | ASRPSGGASYEQY
TRBD2 | TRBJ2-4 | TRBV28 | once | ASSSLAGGKNIQY
TRBD1 | TRBJ1-5 | TRBV19 | few | ASSRDRDFFGNQPQH
NA | TRBJ2-5 | TRBV11-3 | NA | ASSSTGRGETQY
NA | TRBJ1-6 | TRBV5-1 | NA | ASSLGLDSPLH
TRBD1 | TRBJ1-2 | TRBV7-6 | once | ASSLGLRQGDYGYT
NA | TRBJ1-1 | TRBV19 | NA | ASRRHGSTEAF
NA | TRBJ1-1 | TRBV19 | NA | ASSIGHSRGEAF
TRBD1 | TRBJ2-2 | TRBV18 | NA | ASSPRTGDTGELF
NA | TRBJ1-5 | TRBV30 | once | AWSLTGLYQPQH
NA | TRBJ2-2 | TRBV7-8 | few | ASSFQSNTGELF
NA | TRBJ2-3 | TRBV5-1 | NA | ASSIGRSGTDTQY
TRBD1 | TRBJ1-6 | TRBV7-2 | NA | ASSSQGQGAGSPLH
TRBD1 | TRBJ1-2 | TRBV9 | NA | ASSSPGQGYGGYT
TRBD1 | TRBJ2-7 | TRBV7-6 | NA | ASGQGADEQY
NA | TRBJ2-5 | TRBV14 | NA | ASSHTGRWETQY
TRBD1 | TRBJ1-1 | TRBV7-6 | NA | ATSAGQGTEAF
NA | TRBJ1-3 | TRBV7-9 | NA | ASSLGAAGNTIY
TRBD2 | TRBJ2-7 | TRBV19 | few | ASKRGPYEQY
TRBD1 | TRBJ2-1 | TRBV27 | NA | ASSHNRGLGYNEQF
TRBD2 | TRBJ2-7 | TRBV5-1 | NA | ASSLELAGGNEQY
TRBD1 | NA | TRBV6-5 | NA | ASSRTGTGKYEQY
NA | TRBJ2-3 | TRBV10-1 | NA | ASSTRRGTDTQY